The next 16 T cell receptor beta chains were all read from a single sample in a study of T cells in localized non-small cell lung cancer (dated by TCRdb to about 2020). Libraries came from the immunoSEQ multiplex PCR assay. The source is immuneACCESS, and TCRdb retained only in-frame sequences with V and J called. Part of the clones is not carried over; for the studies checked, unresolved V genes explain less than half of this, and the remainder is unexplained. This sample has about 52,000 clones in its table, and about 78% of those were observed once. The top ten hold 3.5% to 5.5% of the sample. The specimen comprised PBMCs, sampled before any cancer treatment. These receptors were taken from a woman aged 35-70 years with stage II lung adenocarcinoma.

This chain connects TRBV7-8 to TRBJ1-4; 10 bases map to TRBD1. CDR1 is SGHVS, CDR2 FQNEAQ, per germline. This CDR3 contains 15 residues. With V trimmed by 6 bases and J by 6 bases, 7 bases remained unmatched. This chain's CDR3 is CASRDFGTGDEKLFF. The CDR3 nucleotides read TGTGCCAGCAGGGATTTCGGGACAGGGGATGAAAAACTGTTTTTT. The whole variable domain, remainder taken from reference TRBV7-8 and TRBJ1-4, is GAGVSQSPRYKVAKRGQDVALRCDPISGHVSLFWYQQALGQGPEFLTYFQNEAQLDKSGLPSDRFFAERPEGSVSTLKIQRTQQEDSAVYLCASRDFGTGDEKLFFGSGTQLSVL.

The chain recombines TRBV5-1 with TRBJ1-3; TRBD1 might be the D (6 bases). Germline CDR1 reads SGHRS; CDR2 reads YFSETQ. The CDR3 is 15 residues long. The V end lost 6 bases, the J end lost 0 bases, and 13 bases lay between the germline ends. CDR3 loop: CASTPDRSSGNTIYF. The CDR3 nucleotides read TGCGCCAGCACCCCGGACAGAAGCTCTGGAAACACCATATATTTT.

The chain combines TRBV4-1 with TRBJ1-1; a weak D match, TRBD1 (6 bases). The CDR3 contains 14 residues. V was cut by 0 bases and J by 7 bases, with 12 bases left in between. Looked up from germline, CDR1 is MGHRA and CDR2 is YSYEKL. CDR3 in amino acids: CASSQETGLIEAFF. The CDR3 DNA is TGCGCCAGCAGCCAAGAAACAGGGTTGATTGAAGCTTTCTTT.

The sample holds a few counts of this clone. V and J are TRBV4-2 and TRBJ2-2; tentative D call: TRBD2 (5 bases). This CDR3 spans 14 amino acids. Germline V gene lookup returns CDR1 LGHNA and CDR2 YNFKEQ. Trimming left V 4 bases short and J 6 bases short, with 12 bases between. The CDR3, as DNA: TGTGCCAGCAGCCCCCCTAGAGGGTCCGGGGAGCTGTTTTTT. Translation gives CASSPPRGSGELFF.

This rearrangement joins TRBV5-1 to TRBJ2-1, with D perhaps matching TRBD2 (5 bases). Germline values: CDR1 SGHRS, CDR2 YFSETQ. The CDR3 has 12 amino acids. Trimming cost V 3 bases and J 7 bases, with 8 bases left between them. The DNA for the CDR3 is TGCGCCAGCAGCTGGGGAGCGAATGAGCAGTTCTTC. Translation: CASSWGANEQFF.

The sample holds a few counts of this clone. The chain joins TRBV10-3 to TRBJ2-7; D ambiguous. CDR1 and CDR2 (germline): ENHRY, SYGVKD. This CDR3 is 16 amino acids long. V dropped 2 bases and J dropped 2 bases, with 16 bases sitting between them. CDR3 nucleotides: TGTGCCATCAGTGAGACGGAATTCATAGAAGCCTACGAGCAGTACTTC. Protein sequence: CAISETEFIEAYEQYF.

The chain combines TRBV9 with TRBJ2-1; perhaps D is TRBD1 or TRBD2 (7 bases each). Trimming removed 4 bases at V and 10 bases at J, with 24 bases between. The CDR3 length is 16 residues. Germline V gene sequence: CDR1 SGDLS, CDR2 YYNGEE. The CDR3 bases are TGTGCCAGCAGCCCACGAGGGGGCGGGGGAAGAAGAGAGCAGTTCTTC. Its translation is CASSPRGGGGRREQFF. The whole variable domain, filled in from reference TRBV9 and TRBJ2-1, reads DSGVTQTPKHLITATGQRVTLRCSPRSGDLSVYWYQQSLDQGLQFLIQYYNGEERAKGNILERFSAQQFPDLHSELNLSSLELGDSALYFCASSPRGGGGRREQFFGPGTRLTVL.

The genes are TRBV5-6 and TRBJ1-1, with D possibly TRBD1 on 6 matching bases. Trimming removed 5 bases at V and 10 bases at J, with 24 bases between. There are 15 residues in the CDR3. CDR1 and CDR2 from the germline V gene are SGHDT and YYEEEE. Here the CDR3 DNA reads TGTGCCAGCAGTCGCCCGGCGGGGGGGCTTCAGGGAGCTTTCTTT. Translation: CASSRPAGGLQGAFF.

This sequence joins TRBV4-1 and TRBJ2-3; D possibly corresponds to TRBD1 (6 bases). The CDR3 runs 17 residues. Trimming stripped 1 base from V and 4 bases from J, with 18 bases between. CDR1 is MGHRA and CDR2 is YSYEKL in the germline V gene. Written as DNA, the CDR3 is TGCGCCAGCAGCCAAGTTGCTCTTAACGAGGGGGCAGATACGCAGTATTTT. Its translation is CASSQVALNEGADTQYF.

The chain employs TRBV9 and TRBJ1-1, with 7 bases matching TRBD1. V was pared by 4 bases and J by 4 bases, with 7 bases of the junction left unmatched. CDR1 SGDLS and CDR2 YYNGEE come from the germline V gene. The CDR3 spans 14 residues. The CDR3 DNA reads as TGTGCCAGCAGCCCCAGGGGGGAAAGCACTGAAGCTTTCTTT. Its protein product is CASSPRGESTEAFF.

The chain combines TRBV11-2 with TRBJ1-2; D perhaps matches TRBD1 (5 bases). Germline V gene data show CDR1 as SGHAT and CDR2 as FQNNGV. V lost 5 bases to trimming and J lost 5 bases, with 18 bases between them. The CDR3 loop spans 15 amino acids. DNA of the CDR3: TGTGCCAGCAGCAGCACCCTCAGGGATTGGTATGGCTACACCTTC. Translated: CASSSTLRDWYGYTF.

The gene calls are TRBV10-1 and TRBJ2-7; no reliable D call. The CDR3 contains 14 residues. Trimming removed 3 bases from V and 0 bases from J, with 9 bases in between. CDR1 and CDR2 (germline): WNHNN, SYGVQD (reference sequence). CDR3 sequence (DNA): TGCGCCAGCAGTGAATCCCAGAGCTCCTACGAGCAGTACTTC. Protein: CASSESQSSYEQYF.

CDR3 sequence reads: CARIHLLAGGPFFTSYEQYF. In DNA form, the CDR3 reads TGCGCCAGGATCCACCTACTAGCGGGGGGGCCTTTCTTCACCTCTTACGAGCAGTACTTC. The rearrangement joins TRBV10-1 to TRBJ2-7, with 13 bases that match TRBD2. Germline V gene sequence: CDR1 WNHNN, CDR2 SYGVQD (reference sequence). V lost 9 bases to trimming and J lost 4 bases; unmatched junction nucleotides: 24. CDR3 length equals 20 residues.

V gene TRBV5-1 combines with J gene TRBJ2-1; 10 nucleotides line up with TRBD1. CDR1 is SGHRS and CDR2 is YFSETQ in the germline V gene. V lost 0 bases, J lost 4 bases, and 1 base stayed unmatched. The CDR3 contains 15 residues. CDR3 residues: CASSLEGQGYNEQFF. The CDR3 nucleotides read TGCGCCAGCAGCTTGGAGGGACAGGGGTACAATGAGCAGTTCTTC.

This sequence joins TRBV28 and TRBJ1-1; D is uncertain. In germline, CDR1 is MDHEN, CDR2 SYDVKM. Deletions cut 2 bases from V and 1 base from J, with 11 bases between. This CDR3 spans 15 amino acids. CDR3 region: CASSLDSGGNTEAFF. CDR3 in DNA: TGTGCCAGCAGTTTAGATTCAGGAGGGAACACTGAAGCTTTCTTT.

This rearrangement joins TRBV11-2 to TRBJ2-1; weak D call: TRBD2 (6 bases). V was pared by 3 bases and J by 6 bases, with 12 bases between. The CDR3 totals 14 residues. The germline V gene encodes CDR1 SGHAT and CDR2 FQNNGV. The CDR3 sequence: CASSFTRGGNEQFF. The CDR3 DNA reads as TGTGCCAGCAGCTTTACCCGGGGAGGCAATGAGCAGTTCTTC. Looking up the rest from reference TRBV11-2 and TRBJ2-1 gives the full variable domain: EAGVAQSPRYKIIEKRQSVAFWCNPISGHATLYWYQQILGQGPKLLIQFQNNGVVDDSQLPKDRFSAERLKGVDSTLKIQPAKLEDSAVYLCASSFTRGGNEQFFGPGTRLTVL.